A single T cell receptor (beta chain) is shown here with its context. The clone's antigen remains unknown. No much larger clonotype is one base removed from it; base qualities were not supplied. The trim is 3 bases for V and 1 base for J, with a gap of 9 bases between the germline ends. The cysteine opens and the phenylalanine closes a CDR3 of 15 amino acids. Only the CDR3 portion is preserved as DNA: 45 bases, with reading frame beginning at the first base. Per the germline V gene, SGHTA is the CDR1 and FQGNSA is the CDR2. The data are from a study of shared clonotypes between healthy human individuals (dated by TCRdb to about 2020). With regard to the full study: Three men and a couple of women, aged 18 to 49 years, made up the cohort. To increase sequencing depth and limit assay-specific biases, different laboratories used diverse techniques to prepare libraries and sequence TCR repertoires. For each donor, CD4 naive and CD4 memory were each given three plates, CD8 naive was given two plates, and CD8 memory was given one plate. To estimate repertoire size and how much clonotype sharing occurs between individuals, the study deeply sequenced the blood TCR repertoires of five healthy adults. Each donor's leukapheresis produced roughly between about 0.9 and 9.5 billion PBMCs.

Donors were healthy HIV-negative adults with no recently reported acute infections or vaccinations. Every donor was a Caucasian adult living in Nashville, Tennessee, USA. CD4+ T cells were enriched by magnetic negative selection; naive cells were then positively selected on CD45RA, and the negative fraction formed the memory subset. After blood collection by leukapheresis, PBMCs were isolated using Ficoll-Histopaque density gradient centrifugation and then cryopreserved in the vapor phase of liquid nitrogen. Analytical flow cytometry was used to check the purity and quantity of every magnetically sorted T cell population. Genomic DNA was isolated from each sorted fraction and quantified by UV absorbance on a Nanodrop 2000c. General conclusions and limits of the study: Rarefaction of sorted-subset datasets indicated incomplete sequencing despite the large sequencing depth. Estimated clonotype richness was generally larger for naive than for memory subsets. When a few donors were compared, the shared fraction of clonotypes was around 5.1% for naive CD4, about 4% for naive CD8, 2% to 2.5% for memory CD4, and roughly 0.4% for memory CD8. Higher generation probabilities were observed for clonotypes shared by all four sorted-subset donors than for non-shared clonotypes. Because the study included a small number of donors, the genetic and exposure-history diversity represented was limited. Sampling was restricted to blood, and TCR repertoires in tissues likely differ from the TCR repertoires found in blood. Based on pairwise subsampling, the degree of clonotype sharing among donors was expected to be affected by sequencing depth.

Using the deep immunoSEQ assay, multiplex PCR amplified TCR CDR3 regions from genomic DNA. For each cell subset, the extracted genomic DNA was distributed evenly across all wells of several immunoSEQ 96-well plates, and each plate served as one replicate. Each replicate PCR for sorted subsets received 150 to 250 ng genomic DNA, equal to 30,000 or so T cell genomes. Purified libraries were measured with a Qubit 3.0 fluorometer, size-checked on a Bioanalyzer 2100, and measured again with the KAPA Library Quantification kit. Every immunoSEQ 96-well plate was sequenced on a dedicated single-read 150-cycle Illumina NextSeq 550 flow cell. In the authors' own workflow: Because only junctional sequences without quality scores were contained in the immunoSEQ output, filtering matching that applied to full-length reads could not be performed. Sequences were annotated with PyIR, a Python wrapper for IgBLAST v1.9, using IMGT germline references to assign V/J genes and CDR3. Any read was removed if the V/J assignment was weak (E-value above 1e-6), the CDR3 was missing, or the read contained stop codons, out-of-frame junctions, or ambiguous translated residues. A V3J clonotype was defined by an identical inferred V gene, J gene, and CDR3 amino acid sequence. The percentage overlap between two repertoires was calculated by dividing the number of shared unique clonotypes by the size of the smaller repertoire. Richness of each repertoire was evaluated using RTK rarefaction, the Chao1 estimator, and Recon v2.1 estimates of unobserved clonotypes. Generation probabilities for all TCRbeta clonotypes obtained by the gDNA method from four donors were computed using OLGA. Imported from immuneACCESS, the table was reduced by TCRdb to in-frame sequences with V and J called. These copies leave out some clones; in studies compared against another copy, an unresolved V gene accounts for under half, and the cause of the remainder is not known. V and J calls and clone size follow that table, whereas D and trimming were derived from the DNA. A total of about a million clones appear in this sample, roughly 75% of them only once. The ten largest account for about 1.5% of the sample.

The chain was built from TRBV7-2 and TRBJ2-2, and possibly TRBD2, on 5 matching bases. This sequence originates from a man aged 18 to 30 in good health. The sequenced sample was memory CD4+ T cells sorted from blood. In the paper's terms, the cell subset or site label means: CD45RA-negative fraction. The DNA sequence reads TGTGCCAGCAGCTTCTTCAGCGGGAACACCGGGGAGCTGTTTTTT. Translated, this gives CASSFFSGNTGELFF.